This TCR beta chain was identified in a study of beta chain features in type 1 diabetes. Overall study results and limits: Insertion counts at VDJ junctions were lower in type 1 diabetes patients, who also showed more deletions there. Shorter templates might be favored by PCR, and equally so in patients and in controls. Patients with Type 1 diabetes showed moderately but significantly shorter TCRB CDR3s in all four CD4+ subsets.

A CD45RO/CCR7/CD25/CD127/CD95/CD27 panel sorted naive, central memory, regulatory and stem cell-like memory CD4+ cells. V lost 3 bases, J lost 5 bases, and 10 bases stayed unmatched. The CDR3 has 16 residues. CDR1 is SGHTA and CDR2 is FQGNSA in the germline V gene. The sequenced template was cDNA made from the entire isolated RNA. Generated by immunoSEQ multiplex PCR, the TCRdb table keeps only in-frame clones and is missing some. The table lists some 250,000 clones, 11% to 15% of them singletons, with approximately 0.021% in the top ten. This clone appeared a few times. The antigen is not known. The receptor comes from a man aged 25 to 40 with type 1 diabetes. The chain uses TRBV7-2 and TRBJ2-3; TRBD2 aligns across 8 bases. The sequenced sample was naive CD4+ T cells from blood. The CDR3, as DNA: TGTGCCAGCAGCTTTACTAGCGGCCCCCCGGGAGATACGCAGTATTTT. It specifies CASSFTSGPPGDTQYF.